The T cell receptor (beta chain) under discussion was sequenced for a study of cytomegalovirus exposure and HLA in healthy donors. The PCR ran on 60 Vbeta and 13 Jbeta primers. The repertoire was sequenced with immunoSEQ multiplex PCR; TCRdb's copy has only in-frame clones and lacks some. The sample includes approximately 92,000 clones, over 75% of them seen just once. Healthy people donating bone marrow made up the donors. This clone occurred once. Germline V gene lookup returns CDR1 MNHEY and CDR2 SVGAGI. This CDR3 is 13 amino acids long. Losses at the gene ends were 11 bases for V and 3 bases for J; bases not matched to a gene: 8.

The sequence was obtained from a girl aged 2 to 10 in good health and CMV-seropositive. The chain is built from TRBV6-5 and TRBJ2-7; 9 bases map to TRBD2. Sequencing input: PBMCs. Here the CDR3 reads CASRLAVYYEQYF. DNA of the CDR3: TGTGCCTCCAGACTAGCGGTATACTACGAGCAGTACTTC.